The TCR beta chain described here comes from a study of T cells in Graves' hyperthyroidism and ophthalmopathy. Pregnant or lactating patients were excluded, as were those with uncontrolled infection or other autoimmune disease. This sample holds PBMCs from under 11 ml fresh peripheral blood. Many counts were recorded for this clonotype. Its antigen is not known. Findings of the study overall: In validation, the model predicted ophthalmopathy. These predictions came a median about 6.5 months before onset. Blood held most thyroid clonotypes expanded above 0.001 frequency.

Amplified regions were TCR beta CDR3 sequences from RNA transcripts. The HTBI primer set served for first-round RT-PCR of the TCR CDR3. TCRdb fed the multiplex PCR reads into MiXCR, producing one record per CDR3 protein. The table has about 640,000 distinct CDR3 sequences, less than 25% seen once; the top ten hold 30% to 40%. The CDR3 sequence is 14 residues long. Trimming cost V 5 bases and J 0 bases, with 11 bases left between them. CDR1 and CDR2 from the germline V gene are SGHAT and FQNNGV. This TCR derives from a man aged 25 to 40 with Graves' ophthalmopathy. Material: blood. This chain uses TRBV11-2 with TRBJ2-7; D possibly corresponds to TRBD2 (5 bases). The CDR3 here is CASSPGVSSYEQYF. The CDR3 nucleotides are TGTGCCAGCAGCCCCGGGGTGAGCTCCTACGAGCAGTACTTC.